This T cell receptor beta chain was observed in a study of T cell responses to AZD1222 COVID-19 vaccine (dated by TCRdb to about 2021). About the study as a whole: AZD1222 recipients given second doses at about 4 weeks or at about 12 weeks were pooled, since spike-specific TCR depth and breadth were not found to differ between the two schedules. TCR sequencing was performed for roughly 250 trial participants, of whom around 200 were given two doses of AZD1222 and around 25 were given two doses of MenACWY control vaccine. Trial participants were enrolled by age into subgroups of 18-55, 56-69 and 70-plus years, and around 150, 28 and 57 TCR-sequenced participants, respectively, were included in these subgroups. Overall results and qualifications from the work: Reportedly, almost half of the unique spike-specific TCRs recognized epitopes lying outside the regions that are mutated in the B.1.351 and B.1.1.7 variants. Only a handful of AZD1222 recipients were SARS-CoV-2 seropositive at baseline, limiting conclusions about previously exposed vaccinees. The 56-69-year group was small, and its depth increase did not reach significance, likely because of low power. Vaccine-associated CD4 TCRs spanned the whole spike protein, with dominant responses in regions 160-218 and 743-854. Participants were mostly white British and included more females than males, and it was suggested by the authors that clonal diversity may have been underestimated. No day 14 peak-response samples were available, so repertoires were characterized only after the peak T cell response. After two AZD1222 doses, both the breadth and the depth of spike-specific TCRs were significantly higher than at day 0 and than in MenACWY recipients.

The time point label on this specimen signifies: baseline before first vaccination. Vaccinee samples came from UK trials COV001 and COV002, including a single-blind randomized controlled phase 2/3 trial of AZD1222 (ChAdOx1 nCoV-19) in healthy adults. Trial participant PBMC samples were collected at day 0 and day 28 after the second dose for TCRbeta chain sequencing. The CDR3 regions of human TCRbeta chains were subjected to immunosequencing. Processing in the source paper ran as follows. TCRs in the repertoires were matched against a reference library of SARS-CoV-2-specific TCRs that had been generated with the MIRA antigen-specificity platform. Breadth was defined as the fraction of unique TCRs that were SARS-CoV-2-associated, and depth was defined as the fraction of total T cells that were SARS-CoV-2-associated. Using the MIRA data, every spike-specific TCR was mapped to the spike region that the TCR reacted to and assigned to either a CD4 or a CD8 class. Log10-transformed breadth and depth values were compared by one-way ANOVA with Sidak's multiple comparisons tests. The table was pulled from immuneACCESS by TCRdb, which kept in-frame rearrangements only. Such tables lose some clones; where checked, under half of the loss comes from unresolved V genes, and the rest has no known cause. V, J and clone size derive from that table, while D and trimming were established from the DNA sequence. The sample table lists roughly 180,000 clones, around 87% of them with a count of one. The ten largest clonotypes hold 2.6% of the sample.

Comments on this clone: There is no known antigen for this receptor. No much larger clone exists at a distance of one base, and base qualities are not known. The sample has other DNA sequences that encode this CDR3 too.

Via the germline V gene, CDR1 is SGHAT and CDR2 FQNNGV. The junction shows trimming of 4 bases on V and 0 bases on J, and the gene matches do not reach 5 bases of it. The CDR3 numbers 16 residues from cysteine through phenylalanine. The kept DNA is CDR3 alone, 48 bases in frame from the first base. This receptor was identified in an adult in good health. The sequences come from peripheral blood, collected on day 0 of AZD1222 vaccination. The chain employs TRBV11-2 and TRBJ2-3, with 9 central nucleotides matching TRBD2. The CDR3 protein: CASSSLAGMSTDTQYF. The bases are TGTGCCAGCAGCTCCCTAGCGGGGATGAGCACAGATACGCAGTATTTT.